This section outlines one T cell receptor beta chain sequence together with its context. Its antigen is not identified. Germline V gene data show CDR1 as SGHNT and CDR2 as YYREEE (reference sequence). The germline V and J ends were trimmed by 1 base and 6 bases, with 13 bases remaining between them. There are 14 residues in the CDR3. This sample was taken from a study of siplizumab effects on memory and regulatory T cells. Study results and caveats: Naive T cells appeared more varied than memory cells and looked like key alloresponse contributors.

Libraries were prepared by immunoSEQ multiplex PCR; TCRdb keeps only in-frame clonotypes and omits some of them. The sample contains about 50,000 clones, roughly nine tenths of which appear only once. This TCR was recovered from a human donor in good health. This chain uses TRBV5-4 with TRBJ1-2; no firm D call. The sequencing sample was made of naive CD8+ T cells sorted from blood. As DNA, the CDR3 is TGTGCCAGCAGCTTGAGGACCCCCTTACATGGCTACACCTTC. This sequence encodes CASSLRTPLHGYTF.